These 17 T cell receptor beta chains were sequenced from one sample in a study of blood T cell repertoires in COVID-19. Produced via immunoSEQ multiplex PCR; TCRdb's table is partial and in-frame only. The table records 360,000 or so clones, 85% to 90% of them present only once. Sample: peripheral blood. The receptors derive from a young man with active or convalescent COVID-19.

The chain employs TRBV19 and TRBJ1-5; TRBD1 matches 10 bases. V gave up 6 bases and J gave up 1 base; unmatched junction bases: 12. CDR3 length: 18 amino acids. Germline CDR1 LNHDA, CDR2 SQIVND (reference sequence). This chain's CDR3 is CASRSGTGDVWSNQPQHF. In DNA, the CDR3 is TGTGCCAGTAGATCCGGGACAGGGGATGTTTGGAGCAATCAGCCCCAGCATTTT.

This chain uses TRBV27 with TRBJ2-1, with D possibly being TRBD2 (6 bases). The CDR3 contains 18 residues. V lost 0 bases to trimming and J lost 5 bases, with 20 bases between them. Looked up from germline, CDR1 is MNHEY and CDR2 is SMNVEV (reference sequence). The CDR3 loop is CASSLSMGWAGRDNEQFF. The CDR3 region has the DNA TGTGCCAGCAGTTTATCGATGGGTTGGGCGGGGAGAGACAATGAGCAGTTCTTC.

The chain recombines TRBV18 with TRBJ2-3; 10 bases map to TRBD2. The CDR3 runs to 17 residues. CDR1 is KGHSH and CDR2 is LQKENI in the germline V gene. V trimming: 0 bases; J trimming: 1 base; junction bases outside the gene matches: 4. The CDR3 DNA sequence: TGTGCCAGCTCACCACCAACCAGCGGGGGGGGCACAGATACGCAGTATTTT. It specifies CASSPPTSGGGTDTQYF.

This sequence joins TRBV7-8 and TRBJ2-7; D uncertain. The CDR3 has 13 residues. The V and J ends lost 2 bases and 3 bases respectively, with 8 bases between them. Germline-derived CDR1 and CDR2 are SGHVS and FQNEAQ. The CDR3 spells CASSLTYLYEQYF. The CDR3, as DNA: TGTGCCAGCAGCTTAACATACCTCTACGAGCAGTACTTC.

The V call is TRBV18, the J call TRBJ2-4; D is perhaps TRBD1 (5 bases). Per germline, CDR1 KGHSH and CDR2 LQKENI. The CDR3 has 14 residues. V gave up 3 bases and J gave up 9 bases, with 15 bases separating them. CDR3 in amino acids: CASSPNGQGSIQYF. CDR3 bases: TGTGCCAGCTCACCCAACGGGCAGGGCAGCATTCAGTACTTC.

In its sample, this clone was seen once. J is TRBJ2-1 and V is TRBV29-1; unclear D gene. Germline values: CDR1 SQVTM, CDR2 ANQGSEA. Trimming removed 7 bases from V and 7 bases from J, with 14 bases in between. This CDR3 has 12 amino acids. CDR3 nucleotides: TGCAGCGCGTCCCAGTGGTTAAATGAGCAGTTCTTC. Translation: CSASQWLNEQFF.

The rearrangement links TRBV29-1 to TRBJ2-2; 14 bases fit TRBD2. Germline V gene lookup returns CDR1 SQVTM and CDR2 ANQGSEA. This CDR3 comprises 18 residues. V lost 4 bases to trimming and J lost 1 base; unmatched junction nucleotides: 8. CDR3 bases: TGCAGCGTTGCCGGGACTAGCGGGAGATCGTGGAACACCGGGGAGCTGTTTTTT. Encoded protein: CSVAGTSGRSWNTGELFF.

The CDR3 DNA reads as TGTGCCAGCGGGTCCAGACAGGGGGCGCGGTACGAGCAGTACTTC. It codes for CASGSRQGARYEQYF. The V call is TRBV27, the J call TRBJ2-7; 10 nucleotides line up with TRBD1. CDR3 length: 15 amino acids. Trimming took 8 bases from V and 4 from J; bases not matched to a gene: 11. Germline values: CDR1 MNHEY, CDR2 SMNVEV (reference sequence).

This clone occurred once. The CDR3 DNA sequence: TGCGCCAGCAGCCGAGGACAGCTTGGAGATTATGGCTACACCTTC. This encodes CASSRGQLGDYGYTF. V is TRBV4-1 and J is TRBJ1-2, with a possible D match to TRBD1 (6 bases). Germline V gene sequence: CDR1 MGHRA, CDR2 YSYEKL. The CDR3 has 15 residues. V was pared by 4 bases and J by 5 bases, with 17 bases between.

This clone was counted at least ten times. The chain recombines TRBV5-6 with TRBJ1-1; maybe TRBD1 (6 bases). Per germline, CDR1 SGHDT and CDR2 YYEEEE. The CDR3 has 13 residues. The ends were cut back, 4 bases at V and 3 bases at J, with 10 bases in the middle. CDR3 nucleotides: TGTGCCAGCAGCCAGGGGTTTGACACTGAAGCTTTCTTT. Encoded protein: CASSQGFDTEAFF.

The table lists this clone with a count of one. The chain employs TRBV10-3 and TRBJ1-1; 7 bases fit TRBD1. CDR1 is ENHRY, CDR2 SYGVKD, per germline. The trim removed 8 bases at V and 1 base at J, leaving 10 bases unmatched. The CDR3 extends over 15 amino acids. The CDR3 reads CAISAIRDRNTEAFF. CDR3 nucleotides: TGTGCCATCTCAGCAATCCGGGACAGGAACACTGAAGCTTTCTTT.

V and J are TRBV7-2 and TRBJ2-3; D is possibly TRBD2 (5 bases). Trimming cost V 7 bases and J 7 bases, with 12 bases left between them. Germline lookup yields CDR1 SGHTA and CDR2 FQGNSA. The CDR3 totals 12 residues. DNA of the CDR3: TGTGCCAGCAACGATCCCGGGAATACGCAGTATTTT. Translation gives CASNDPGNTQYF.

V usage is TRBV7-9 and J usage is TRBJ1-5, with a possible D match to TRBD1 (6 bases). CDR3 size: 14 residues. The germline V and J ends were trimmed by 5 bases and 3 bases, with 11 bases remaining between them. CDR1 is SEHNR and CDR2 is FQNEAQ in the germline V gene (reference sequence). This chain's CDR3 is CASSAGENNQPQHF. DNA of the CDR3: TGTGCCAGCAGCGCAGGGGAGAACAATCAGCCCCAGCATTTT.

The J gene is TRBJ1-5, the V gene TRBV6-5; 8 nucleotides match TRBD1. There are 13 residues in the CDR3. V was clipped by 6 bases and J by 7 bases; unmatched bases: 5. In germline, CDR1 is MNHEY, CDR2 SVGAGI. The CDR3 DNA reads TGTGCCAGCAGCGACAGGGGATGGCAGCCCCAGCATTTT. This gives the protein CASSDRGWQPQHF.

The chain has TRBV18 and TRBJ2-3, with 8 positions matching TRBD1. Per the germline V gene, CDR1 is KGHSH and CDR2 is LQKENI. Trimming at V came to 8 bases and at J to 5 bases, leaving 18 bases not matched to a gene. The CDR3 runs 17 residues. The CDR3 nucleotides read TGTGCCAGCGGCCCCGGGACAGGCCCCTTGGGGGAAGATACGCAGTATTTT. Its translation is CASGPGTGPLGEDTQYF.

V gene TRBV15 combines with J gene TRBJ1-2; D might be TRBD1 (6 bases). The CDR3 covers 16 residues. Germline assignment: CDR1 LNHNV and CDR2 YYDKDF (reference sequence). Between the trimmed V and J ends, which lost 0 bases and 7 bases, there was a span of 18 bases. CDR3 in DNA: TGTGCCACCAGCAGAGATCTATATAAGGGGGAAGGTGGCTACACCTTC. This codes for CATSRDLYKGEGGYTF.

V is TRBV6-2 or TRBV6-3 and J is TRBJ2-3; 7 nucleotides align to TRBD2. CDR1 MNHEY and CDR2 SVGEGT come from the germline V gene. V lost 2 bases and J lost 3; bases outside the gene matches: 8. The CDR3 extends over 16 amino acids. CDR3 sequence (DNA): TGTGCCAGCAGTTACGGAGGGCTTAGCGGGACAGATACGCAGTATTTT. Its protein is CASSYGGLSGTDTQYF.